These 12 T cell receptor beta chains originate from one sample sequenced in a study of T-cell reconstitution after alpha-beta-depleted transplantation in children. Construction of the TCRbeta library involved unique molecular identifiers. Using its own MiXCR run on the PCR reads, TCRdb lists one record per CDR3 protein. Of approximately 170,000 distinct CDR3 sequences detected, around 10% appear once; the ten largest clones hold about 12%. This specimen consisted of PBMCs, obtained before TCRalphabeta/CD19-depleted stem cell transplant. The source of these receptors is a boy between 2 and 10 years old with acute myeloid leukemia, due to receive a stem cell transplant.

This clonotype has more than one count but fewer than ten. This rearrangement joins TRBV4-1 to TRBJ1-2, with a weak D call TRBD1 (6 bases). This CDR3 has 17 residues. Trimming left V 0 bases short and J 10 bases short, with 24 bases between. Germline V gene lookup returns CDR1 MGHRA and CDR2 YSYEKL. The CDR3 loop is CASSQDRGGGGRSDYTF. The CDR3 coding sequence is TGCGCCAGCAGCCAAGATAGGGGGGGAGGGGGGAGGAGTGACTACACCTTC.

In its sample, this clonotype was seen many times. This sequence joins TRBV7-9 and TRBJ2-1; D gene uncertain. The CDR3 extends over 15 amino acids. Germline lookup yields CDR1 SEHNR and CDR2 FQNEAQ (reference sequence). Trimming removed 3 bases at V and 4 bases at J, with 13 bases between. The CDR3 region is CASSLGLQRYNEQFF. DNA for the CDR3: TGTGCCAGCAGCTTGGGCCTTCAAAGATACAATGAGCAGTTCTTC.

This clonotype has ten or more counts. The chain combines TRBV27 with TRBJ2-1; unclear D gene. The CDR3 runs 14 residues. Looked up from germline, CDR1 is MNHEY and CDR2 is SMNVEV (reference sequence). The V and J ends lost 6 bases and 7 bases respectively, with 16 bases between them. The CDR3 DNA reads TGTGCCAGCAGACCGGCGCTGCTGATGAATGAGCAGTTCTTC. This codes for CASRPALLMNEQFF.

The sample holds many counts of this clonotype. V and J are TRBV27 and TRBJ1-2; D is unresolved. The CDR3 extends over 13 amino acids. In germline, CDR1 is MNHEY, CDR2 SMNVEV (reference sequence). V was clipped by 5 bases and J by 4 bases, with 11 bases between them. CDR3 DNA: TGTGCCAGCAGTCCCGACATTTTCTATGGCTACACCTTC. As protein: CASSPDIFYGYTF.

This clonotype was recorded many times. The DNA of the CDR3 is TGTGCCAGCAGTTTTGCCGGGACAGGGGAGTCACCCCTCCACTTT. Translation: CASSFAGTGESPLHF. This rearrangement joins TRBV27 to TRBJ1-6; TRBD1 matches 10 bases. J gave up 10 bases and V 3 bases, and 6 bases lay outside the gene matches. This CDR3 region has 15 residues. The germline V gene has CDR1 MNHEY and CDR2 SMNVEV (reference sequence).

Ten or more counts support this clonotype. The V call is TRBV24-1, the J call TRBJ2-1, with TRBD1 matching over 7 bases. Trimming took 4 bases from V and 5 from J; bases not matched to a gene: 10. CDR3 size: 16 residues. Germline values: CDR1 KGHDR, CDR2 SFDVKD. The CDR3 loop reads CATSDPTGTRDNEQFF. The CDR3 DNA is TGTGCCACCAGTGACCCGACAGGGACCAGGGACAATGAGCAGTTCTTC.

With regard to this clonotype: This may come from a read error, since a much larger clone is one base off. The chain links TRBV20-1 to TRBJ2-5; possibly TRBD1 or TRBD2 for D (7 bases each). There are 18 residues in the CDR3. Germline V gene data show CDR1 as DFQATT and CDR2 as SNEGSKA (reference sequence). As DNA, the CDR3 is TGCTGTGCTAGAGAGAGGGGGCAAGGACTAGTGCGCCAAGAGACCCAGTACTTC. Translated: CCARERGQGLVRQETQYF.

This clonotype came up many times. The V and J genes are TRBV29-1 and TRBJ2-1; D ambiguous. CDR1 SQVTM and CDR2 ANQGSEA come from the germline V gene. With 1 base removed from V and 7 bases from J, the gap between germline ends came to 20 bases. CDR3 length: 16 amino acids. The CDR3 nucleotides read TGCAGCGTTGAAGCCCTTAGCTATCAGGTTTCGAATGAGCAGTTCTTC. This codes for CSVEALSYQVSNEQFF.

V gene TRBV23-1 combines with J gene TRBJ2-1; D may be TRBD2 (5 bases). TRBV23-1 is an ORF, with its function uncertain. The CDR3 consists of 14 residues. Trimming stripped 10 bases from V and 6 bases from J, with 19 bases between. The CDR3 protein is CATPKSGGSNEQFF. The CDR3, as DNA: TGCGCCACGCCAAAGAGCGGAGGATCCAATGAGCAGTTCTTC.

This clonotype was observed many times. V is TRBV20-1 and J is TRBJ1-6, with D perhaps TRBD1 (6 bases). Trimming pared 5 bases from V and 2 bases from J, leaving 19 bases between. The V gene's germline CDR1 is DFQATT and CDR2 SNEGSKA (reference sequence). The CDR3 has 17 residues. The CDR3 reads CSAPDSLGGTYNSPLHF. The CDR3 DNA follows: TGCAGTGCTCCGGACAGCTTAGGGGGTACCTATAATTCACCCCTCCACTTT.

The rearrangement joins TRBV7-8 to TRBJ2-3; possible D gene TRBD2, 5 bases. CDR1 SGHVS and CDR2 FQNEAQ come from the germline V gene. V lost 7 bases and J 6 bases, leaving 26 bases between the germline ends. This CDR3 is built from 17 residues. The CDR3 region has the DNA TGTGCCAGCATCGAACAAGTCGGGGAATTTCCCACCGATACGCAGTATTTT. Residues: CASIEQVGEFPTDTQYF.

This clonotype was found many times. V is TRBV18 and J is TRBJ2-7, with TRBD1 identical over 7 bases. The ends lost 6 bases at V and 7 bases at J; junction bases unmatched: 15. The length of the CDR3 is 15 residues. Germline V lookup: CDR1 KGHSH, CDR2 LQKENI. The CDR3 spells CASSPGGPNNQEQYF. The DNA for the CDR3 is TGTGCCAGCTCCCCAGGGGGTCCCAATAATCAGGAGCAGTACTTC. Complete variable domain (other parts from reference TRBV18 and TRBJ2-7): NAGVMQNPRHLVRRRGQEARLRCSPMKGHSHVYWYRQLPEEGLKFMVYLQKENIIDESGMPKERFSAEFPKEGPSILRIQQVVRGDSAAYFCASSPGGPNNQEQYFGPGTRLTVT.